The rows below give T cell receptor beta chains drawn from one sample of a study of vaccination and CD4 T cells after COVID-19. Their recognized antigens are unknown. TCRdb itself ran the PCR reads through MiXCR, one entry per CDR3 protein. There are 10,000 to 15,000 distinct CDR3 sequences in the sample; about 76% occur only once, and around 31% lies in the top ten. The sequencing sample was made of CD4+ T cells from blood, cultured in vitro. The source of these receptors is a human donor who had recovered from COVID-19. The CDR3 runs from the conserved cysteine through the conserved F or W. Each record gives: J gene, V gene, clone size, D gene, CDR3 protein, CDR3 DNA. The D gene is left open where the match is weak. The size field is filled for only some rows; it gives once, few, many or a size class.

j_call: TRBJ2-2
v_call: TRBV6-1
clone_size: NA
d_call: NA
cdr3_aa: CASSLGRKNTGELFF
cdr3_nt: TGTGCCAGCAGCCTAGGTCGGAAGAACACCGGGGAGCTGTTTTTT

j_call: TRBJ1-3
v_call: TRBV6-1
clone_size: NA
d_call: NA
cdr3_aa: CASQRQPGNTIYF
cdr3_nt: TGTGCCAGCCAAAGACAGCCTGGAAACACCATATATTTT

j_call: TRBJ2-5
v_call: TRBV2
clone_size: NA
d_call: TRBD1
cdr3_aa: CASSEGTGGWETQYF
cdr3_nt: TGTGCCAGCAGTGAAGGGACAGGGGGCTGGGAGACCCAGTACTTC

j_call: TRBJ2-7
v_call: TRBV6-1
clone_size: NA
d_call: NA
cdr3_aa: CASSGQRNKGGSREQYF
cdr3_nt: TGTGCCAGCAGTGGACAGCGTAACAAGGGTGGTTCGCGGGAGCAGTACTTC

j_call: TRBJ2-2
v_call: TRBV7-2
clone_size: NA
d_call: NA
cdr3_aa: CASSLGTTTGELFF
cdr3_nt: TGTGCCAGCAGCTTAGGGACAACCACCGGGGAGCTGTTTTTT

j_call: TRBJ1-1
v_call: TRBV7-6
clone_size: NA
d_call: NA
cdr3_aa: CASSRGQFTEAFF
cdr3_nt: TGTGCCAGCAGCCGAGGGCAGTTCACTGAAGCTTTCTTT

j_call: TRBJ2-2
v_call: TRBV11-3
clone_size: NA
d_call: NA
cdr3_aa: CASSLQGSGELFF
cdr3_nt: TGTGCCAGCAGCTTACAGGGGTCCGGGGAGCTGTTTTTT

j_call: TRBJ2-4
v_call: TRBV4-3
clone_size: NA
d_call: TRBD2
cdr3_aa: CASSQGGGWAKNIQYF
cdr3_nt: TGCGCCAGCAGCCAAGGGGGGGGATGGGCCAAAAACATTCAGTACTTC

j_call: TRBJ1-6
v_call: TRBV2
clone_size: NA
d_call: NA
cdr3_aa: CASSEQRNSPLHF
cdr3_nt: TGTGCCAGCAGTGAACAGAGAAATTCACCCCTCCACTTT

j_call: TRBJ2-3
v_call: TRBV5-1
clone_size: few
d_call: NA
cdr3_aa: CASSLGTGPPTDTQYF
cdr3_nt: TGCGCCAGCAGCTTGGGGACCGGGCCCCCCACAGATACGCAGTATTTT

j_call: TRBJ1-2
v_call: TRBV6-5
clone_size: NA
d_call: TRBD1
cdr3_aa: CASSYTGGGYGYTF
cdr3_nt: TGTGCCAGCAGTTATACAGGGGGGGGTTATGGCTACACCTTC

j_call: TRBJ1-6
v_call: TRBV6-5
clone_size: NA
d_call: NA
cdr3_aa: CASSYSWSSYNSPLHF
cdr3_nt: TGTGCCAGCAGTTACTCGTGGAGCTCCTATAATTCACCCCTCCACTTT

j_call: TRBJ1-5
v_call: TRBV19
clone_size: once
d_call: NA
cdr3_aa: CASSIGSRRYSNQPQHF
cdr3_nt: TGTGCCAGTAGTATAGGGTCCCGGCGGTATAGCAATCAGCCCCAGCATTTT

j_call: TRBJ2-1
v_call: TRBV7-9
clone_size: NA
d_call: TRBD1
cdr3_aa: CASSLVGGTGNNEQFF
cdr3_nt: TGTGCCAGCAGCTTAGTTGGTGGGACAGGGAACAATGAGCAGTTCTTC

j_call: TRBJ2-5
v_call: TRBV6-1
clone_size: NA
d_call: TRBD2
cdr3_aa: CASRPGTSGQETQYF
cdr3_nt: TGTGCCAGCAGGCCCGGGACTAGCGGACAAGAGACCCAGTACTTC

j_call: TRBJ2-7
v_call: TRBV7-2
clone_size: NA
d_call: NA
cdr3_aa: CASSSRTGAYEQYF
cdr3_nt: TGTGCCAGCAGCTCAAGGACTGGCGCCTACGAGCAGTACTTC

j_call: TRBJ1-2
v_call: TRBV30
clone_size: NA
d_call: NA
cdr3_aa: CAWSVRGGYTF
cdr3_nt: TGTGCCTGGAGTGTACGGGGTGGCTACACCTTC

j_call: TRBJ1-1
v_call: TRBV20-1
clone_size: few
d_call: NA
cdr3_aa: CSAQRGGKAFF
cdr3_nt: TGCAGTGCTCAAAGGGGCGGGAAAGCTTTCTTT

j_call: TRBJ1-1
v_call: TRBV20-1
clone_size: NA
d_call: NA
cdr3_aa: CSARGQVDTEAFF
cdr3_nt: TGCAGTGCTAGAGGGCAGGTGGACACTGAAGCTTTCTTT

j_call: TRBJ1-1
v_call: TRBV11-2
clone_size: NA
d_call: TRBD1
cdr3_aa: CASSLERTGGEAFF
cdr3_nt: TGTGCCAGCAGCTTAGAGCGGACAGGGGGGGAAGCTTTCTTT

j_call: TRBJ1-6
v_call: TRBV20-1
clone_size: NA
d_call: NA
cdr3_aa: CSARSRGDSPLHF
cdr3_nt: TGCAGTGCTAGATCCAGGGGTGATTCACCCCTCCACTTT

j_call: TRBJ2-3
v_call: TRBV2
clone_size: NA
d_call: NA
cdr3_aa: CARFRTDTQYF
cdr3_nt: TGTGCCAGATTTAGGACAGATACGCAGTATTTT

j_call: TRBJ1-2
v_call: TRBV28
clone_size: NA
d_call: TRBD1
cdr3_aa: CASRRTDRAGYGYTF
cdr3_nt: TGTGCCAGCAGACGCACGGACAGGGCCGGCTATGGCTACACCTTC

j_call: TRBJ2-5
v_call: TRBV27
clone_size: few
d_call: TRBD2
cdr3_aa: CASSLRLWASGSMETQYF
cdr3_nt: TGTGCCAGCAGTTTACGTCTTTGGGCTAGCGGGAGTATGGAGACCCAGTACTTC

j_call: TRBJ1-2
v_call: TRBV11-2
clone_size: NA
d_call: NA
cdr3_aa: CASSLDLANNYGYTF
cdr3_nt: TGTGCCAGCAGCTTAGATTTGGCGAATAACTATGGCTACACCTTC

j_call: TRBJ2-3
v_call: TRBV6-2/TRBV6-3
clone_size: NA
d_call: TRBD2
cdr3_aa: CASRPSGTRGDTQYF
cdr3_nt: TGTGCCAGCAGGCCTAGCGGGACGAGGGGAGATACGCAGTATTTT

j_call: TRBJ1-4
v_call: TRBV6-1
clone_size: NA
d_call: NA
cdr3_aa: CASSQRFWSEKLFF
cdr3_nt: TGTGCCAGCAGCCAACGATTTTGGAGTGAAAAACTGTTTTTT

j_call: TRBJ2-5
v_call: TRBV20-1
clone_size: NA
d_call: NA
cdr3_aa: CSAWGGAVRETQYF
cdr3_nt: TGCAGTGCATGGGGCGGGGCGGTACGAGAGACCCAGTACTTC

j_call: TRBJ2-5
v_call: TRBV7-2
clone_size: NA
d_call: TRBD1
cdr3_aa: CASSHQWTGQETQYF
cdr3_nt: TGTGCCAGCAGCCACCAATGGACAGGTCAAGAGACCCAGTACTTC

j_call: TRBJ1-1
v_call: TRBV11-2
clone_size: NA
d_call: NA
cdr3_aa: CASSLDWLDPEAFF
cdr3_nt: TGTGCCAGCAGCTTAGACTGGTTAGACCCTGAAGCTTTCTTT

j_call: TRBJ2-5
v_call: TRBV2
clone_size: once
d_call: TRBD2
cdr3_aa: CASSDPLGSGREETQYF
cdr3_nt: TGTGCCAGCAGTGACCCCTTGGGTAGCGGGAGGGAAGAGACCCAGTACTTC

j_call: TRBJ2-7
v_call: TRBV2
clone_size: NA
d_call: NA
cdr3_aa: CASSEDGFDEQYF
cdr3_nt: TGTGCCAGCAGTGAAGACGGGTTTGACGAGCAGTACTTC

j_call: TRBJ1-5
v_call: TRBV7-2
clone_size: NA
d_call: NA
cdr3_aa: CASSRLLTLSDQPQHF
cdr3_nt: TGTGCCAGCAGCCGTCTTTTAACGCTTTCAGATCAGCCCCAGCATTTT

j_call: TRBJ2-3
v_call: TRBV11-3
clone_size: NA
d_call: NA
cdr3_aa: CASSLGATDTQYF
cdr3_nt: TGTGCCAGCAGCTTAGGAGCCACAGATACGCAGTATTTT

j_call: TRBJ2-6
v_call: TRBV6-1
clone_size: NA
d_call: TRBD2
cdr3_aa: CASTTGGSGANVLTF
cdr3_nt: TGTGCCAGCACCACGGGGGGATCTGGGGCCAACGTCCTGACTTTC

j_call: TRBJ2-6
v_call: TRBV20-1
clone_size: NA
d_call: NA
cdr3_aa: CSATDLSGANVLTF
cdr3_nt: TGCAGTGCTACTGACCTCTCTGGGGCCAACGTCCTGACTTTC

j_call: TRBJ2-3
v_call: TRBV24-1
clone_size: NA
d_call: NA
cdr3_aa: CATSDYGGRTDTQYF
cdr3_nt: TGTGCCACCAGTGATTACGGGGGACGGACAGATACGCAGTATTTT

j_call: TRBJ1-5
v_call: TRBV6-2/TRBV6-3
clone_size: few
d_call: TRBD1
cdr3_aa: CASRLRGQGYNQPQHF
cdr3_nt: TGTGCCAGCAGACTGCGGGGACAGGGGTACAATCAGCCCCAGCATTTT

j_call: TRBJ1-5
v_call: TRBV6-5
clone_size: few
d_call: NA
cdr3_aa: CASSLGHGEYNQPQHF
cdr3_nt: TGTGCCAGCAGTTTGGGACACGGGGAGTACAATCAGCCCCAGCATTTT

j_call: TRBJ1-2
v_call: TRBV7-2
clone_size: NA
d_call: NA
cdr3_aa: CASSLGIQGTGYTF
cdr3_nt: TGTGCCAGCAGCTTAGGTATCCAGGGGACGGGCTACACCTTC

j_call: TRBJ2-7
v_call: TRBV18
clone_size: NA
d_call: NA
cdr3_aa: CASSELINYEQYF
cdr3_nt: TGTGCCAGCTCTGAGTTGATTAACTACGAGCAGTACTTC

j_call: TRBJ2-1
v_call: TRBV6-1
clone_size: NA
d_call: NA
cdr3_aa: CASSPWPYNEQFF
cdr3_nt: TGTGCCAGCAGCCCCTGGCCCTACAATGAGCAGTTCTTC

j_call: TRBJ2-5
v_call: TRBV18
clone_size: NA
d_call: TRBD2
cdr3_aa: CASSPGGTSGRETQYF
cdr3_nt: TGTGCCAGCTCTCCAGGGGGGACTAGCGGACGAGAGACCCAGTACTTC

j_call: TRBJ1-2
v_call: TRBV20-1
clone_size: NA
d_call: NA
cdr3_aa: CSARVGTYGYTF
cdr3_nt: TGCAGTGCTAGAGTAGGGACCTATGGCTACACCTTC

j_call: TRBJ2-2
v_call: TRBV19
clone_size: NA
d_call: TRBD2
cdr3_aa: CASSTSGTTTGELFF
cdr3_nt: TGTGCCAGTAGTACTTCCGGGACTACCACCGGGGAGCTGTTTTTT

j_call: TRBJ2-3
v_call: TRBV20-1
clone_size: NA
d_call: TRBD1
cdr3_aa: CSATPGQGVSHTDTQYF
cdr3_nt: TGCAGTGCCACTCCGGGACAGGGGGTCTCCCACACAGATACGCAGTATTTT

j_call: TRBJ2-5
v_call: TRBV7-2
clone_size: NA
d_call: NA
cdr3_aa: CASSLRAGSQPNTQYF
cdr3_nt: TGTGCCAGCAGCTTAAGGGCGGGCTCCCAGCCCAATACCCAGTACTTC

j_call: TRBJ2-2
v_call: TRBV27
clone_size: NA
d_call: TRBD1
cdr3_aa: CASRPGQGHSRELFF
cdr3_nt: TGTGCCAGCAGGCCGGGACAGGGTCACTCCCGGGAGCTGTTTTTT

j_call: TRBJ1-5
v_call: TRBV2
clone_size: NA
d_call: NA
cdr3_aa: CASSGSGLWQPQHF
cdr3_nt: TGTGCCAGCAGTGGTTCTGGCCTCTGGCAGCCCCAGCATTTT

j_call: TRBJ1-5
v_call: TRBV27
clone_size: NA
d_call: NA
cdr3_aa: CASSLTPDYQPQHF
cdr3_nt: TGTGCCAGCAGTTTAACGCCTGATTATCAGCCCCAGCATTTT

j_call: TRBJ2-7
v_call: TRBV6-1
clone_size: few
d_call: TRBD1
cdr3_aa: CASRAPGQGFYEQYF
cdr3_nt: TGTGCCAGCAGAGCCCCGGGACAGGGCTTCTACGAGCAGTACTTC

j_call: TRBJ1-5
v_call: TRBV11-2
clone_size: NA
d_call: NA
cdr3_aa: CASSLDRGGNQPQHF
cdr3_nt: TGTGCCAGCAGCTTAGACAGGGGAGGCAATCAGCCCCAGCATTTT

j_call: TRBJ1-6
v_call: TRBV28
clone_size: NA
d_call: NA
cdr3_aa: CASSLSWVTFQSLHF
cdr3_nt: TGTGCCAGCAGTTTATCGTGGGTCACCTTTCAATCCCTCCACTTT

j_call: TRBJ1-5
v_call: TRBV20-1
clone_size: NA
d_call: NA
cdr3_aa: CSATEGVYSNQPQHF
cdr3_nt: TGCAGTGCTACGGAGGGGGTTTATAGCAATCAGCCCCAGCATTTT